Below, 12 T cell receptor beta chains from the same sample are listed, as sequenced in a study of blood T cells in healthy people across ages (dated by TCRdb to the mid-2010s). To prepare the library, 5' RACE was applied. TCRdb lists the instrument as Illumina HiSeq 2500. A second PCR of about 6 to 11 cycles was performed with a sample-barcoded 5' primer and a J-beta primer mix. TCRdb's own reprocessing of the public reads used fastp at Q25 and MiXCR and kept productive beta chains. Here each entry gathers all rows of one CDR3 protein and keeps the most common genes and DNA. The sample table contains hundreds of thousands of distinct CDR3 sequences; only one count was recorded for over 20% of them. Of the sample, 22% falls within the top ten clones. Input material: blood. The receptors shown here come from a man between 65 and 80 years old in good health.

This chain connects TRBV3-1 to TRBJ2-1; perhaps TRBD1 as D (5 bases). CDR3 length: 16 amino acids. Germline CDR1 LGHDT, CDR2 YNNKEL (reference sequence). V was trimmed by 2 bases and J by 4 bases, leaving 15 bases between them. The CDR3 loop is CASSQNPDPGYNEQFF. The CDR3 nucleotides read TGTGCCAGCAGCCAAAACCCTGATCCAGGGTACAATGAGCAGTTCTTC.

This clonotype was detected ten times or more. The CDR3 DNA reads as TGCGCCAGCAGCTCCGAACTATCGGGCACTGAAGCTTTCTTT. Its protein is CASSSELSGTEAFF. This chain joins TRBV5-1 and TRBJ1-1; D is ambiguous. V lost 3 bases and J lost 4, with 13 bases in between. Per the germline V gene, CDR1 is SGHRS and CDR2 is YFSETQ. This CDR3 has 14 residues.

The CDR3 sequence: CATTRRVYGYTF. Here the CDR3 DNA reads TGTGCCACCACTCGGAGGGTCTATGGCTACACCTTC. The gene calls are TRBV28 and TRBJ1-2; D remains ambiguous. V was pared by 10 bases and J by 4 bases, with 13 bases between. The CDR3 contains 12 residues. Germline V lookup: CDR1 MDHEN, CDR2 SYDVKM.

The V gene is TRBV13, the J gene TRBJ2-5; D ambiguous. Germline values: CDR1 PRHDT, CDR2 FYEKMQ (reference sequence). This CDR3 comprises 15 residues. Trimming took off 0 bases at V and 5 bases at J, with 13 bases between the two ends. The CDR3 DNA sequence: TGTGCCAGCAGCTTAGGCCCAGGTAGCAGGGAGACCCAGTACTTC. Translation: CASSLGPGSRETQYF. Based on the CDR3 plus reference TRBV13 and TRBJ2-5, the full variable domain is AAGVIQSPRHLIKEKRETATLKCYPIPRHDTVYWYQQGPGQDPQFLISFYEKMQSDKGSIPDRFSAQQFSDYHSELNMSSLELGDSALYFCASSLGPGSRETQYFGPGTRLLVL.

The CDR3 bases are TGTGCCAGTAGCAGGGACAGGCACTATGGCTACACCTTC. Translated, it gives CASSRDRHYGYTF. The chain joins TRBV19 to TRBJ1-2; 8 bases line up with TRBD1. The germline CDR1 and CDR2 sequences are LNHDA and SQIVND (reference sequence). CDR3 length: 13 residues. Trimming at V came to 6 bases and at J to 3 bases, leaving 3 bases not matched to a gene. The whole variable domain, remainder taken from reference TRBV19 and TRBJ1-2, is DGGITQSPKYLFRKEGQNVTLSCEQNLNHDAMYWYRQDPGQGLRLIYYSQIVNDFQKGDIAEGYSVSREKKESFPLTVTSAQKNPTAFYLCASSRDRHYGYTFGSGTRLTVV.

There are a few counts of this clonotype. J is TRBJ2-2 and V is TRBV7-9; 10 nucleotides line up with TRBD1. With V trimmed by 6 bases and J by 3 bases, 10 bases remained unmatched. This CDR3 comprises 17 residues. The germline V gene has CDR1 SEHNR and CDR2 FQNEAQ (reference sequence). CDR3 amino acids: CASRFFTGTGDTGELFF. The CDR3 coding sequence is TGTGCCAGCAGGTTCTTTACCGGGACAGGGGACACCGGGGAGCTGTTTTTT.

The CDR3 DNA reads as TGTGCCAGCAGTTACTCGACCTGGCGGGAGCTGTTTTTT. It translates to CASSYSTWRELFF. The chain uses TRBV6-5 and TRBJ2-2; no clear D gene. Trimming removed 0 bases from V and 9 bases from J, with 8 bases in between. Germline V CDR1 and CDR2: MNHEY, SVGAGI. The CDR3 is made up of 13 amino acids.

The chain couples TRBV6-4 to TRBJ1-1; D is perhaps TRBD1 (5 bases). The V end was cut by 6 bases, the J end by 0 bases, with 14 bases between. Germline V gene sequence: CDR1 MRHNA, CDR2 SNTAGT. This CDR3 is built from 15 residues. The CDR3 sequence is CASSRDRAMNTEAFF. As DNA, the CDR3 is TGTGCCAGCAGCCGGGACCGGGCAATGAACACTGAAGCTTTCTTT.

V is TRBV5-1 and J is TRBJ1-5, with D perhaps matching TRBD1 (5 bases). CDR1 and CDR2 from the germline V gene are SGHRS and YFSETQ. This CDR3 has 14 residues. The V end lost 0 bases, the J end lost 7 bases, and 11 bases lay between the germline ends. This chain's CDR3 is CASSLASGGQPQHF. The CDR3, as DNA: TGCGCCAGCAGCTTGGCCTCGGGGGGACAGCCCCAGCATTTT. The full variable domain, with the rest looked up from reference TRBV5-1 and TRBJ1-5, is KAGVTQTPRYLIKTRGQQVTLSCSPISGHRSVSWYQQTPGQGLQFLFEYFSETQRNKGNFPGRFSGRQFSNSRSEMNVSTLELGDSALYLCASSLASGGQPQHFGDGTRLSIL.

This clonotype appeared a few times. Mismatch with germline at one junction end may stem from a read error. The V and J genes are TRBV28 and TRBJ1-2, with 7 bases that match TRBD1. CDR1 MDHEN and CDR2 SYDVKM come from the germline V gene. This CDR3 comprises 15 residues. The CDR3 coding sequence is TGTACCAGCAGTCTACCCGGACAGGCGATCTATGGCTACACCTTC. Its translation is CTSSLPGQAIYGYTF.

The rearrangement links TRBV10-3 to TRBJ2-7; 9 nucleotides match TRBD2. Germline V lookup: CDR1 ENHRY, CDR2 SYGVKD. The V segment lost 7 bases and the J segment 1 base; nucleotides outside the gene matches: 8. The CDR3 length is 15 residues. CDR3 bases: TGTGCCATCAACCCCAGCGGGGGGAAGTCCTACGAGCAGTACTTC. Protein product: CAINPSGGKSYEQYF.

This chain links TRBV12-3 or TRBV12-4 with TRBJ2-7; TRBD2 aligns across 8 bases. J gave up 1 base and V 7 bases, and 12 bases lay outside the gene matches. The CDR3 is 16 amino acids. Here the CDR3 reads CASNLGAIAGSYEQYF. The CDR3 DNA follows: TGTGCCAGCAATCTAGGGGCTATAGCGGGGTCCTACGAGCAGTACTTC.